Ten or more counts support the clone carrying this T cell receptor (beta chain). Its antigen is undetermined. Diagnosis of hyperthyroidism was new in patients aged 18 to 65, and its duration was under 2 months. TCR beta CDR3 regions were amplified from RNA transcripts. TCR CDR3 regions were first amplified by RT-PCR with HTBI primers. TCRdb reanalysed the multiplex PCR reads using MiXCR and keeps one entry per CDR3 protein. The sample records roughly 570,000 distinct CDR3 sequences, roughly 14% being singletons. The data belong to a study of T cells in Graves' hyperthyroidism and ophthalmopathy. Across the whole study: Blood from the periphery was taken at initial diagnosis, before any treatment.

This CDR3 contains 12 residues. Germline assignment: CDR1 DFQATT and CDR2 SNEGSKA (reference sequence). V lost 3 bases, J lost 0 bases, and 4 bases lay in between. Study results and caveats: Most thyroid clonotypes expanded above 0.001 were also detected in blood. Ophthalmopathy prediction by the model preceded onset by a median roughly 6 months.

The V call is TRBV20-1, the J call TRBJ2-3; D gene unclear. Sequences were obtained from blood. This sequence was found in a woman aged 30 to 39 with Graves' hyperthyroidism. CDR3 in DNA: TGCAGTGCTAGGATCAGCACAGATACGCAGTATTTT. Translation gives CSARISTDTQYF.